The source of this T cell receptor beta chain is a study of spatial heterogeneity in lung cancer. Trimming shortened V by 4 bases and J by 5 bases, and 14 bases separated the two germline ends. The CDR3 is 14 residues long. CDR1 is MNHEY, CDR2 SVGEGT, per germline. The time point: sample taken at primary tumor resection. Around 70 TRACERx patients with early, untreated non-small cell lung cancer donated samples. General study results and limits: Counts of expanded intratumoral alpha and beta TCRs tracked tumor mutation counts.

This clonotype was recorded at least ten times. The antigen remains undetermined. Via MiXCR, TCRdb re-called the 5' RACE reads, giving one row per CDR3 protein. Among approximately 25,000 distinct CDR3 sequences listed, roughly 9% were seen once. This clonotype originated in a male donor with early-stage non-small cell lung cancer. Sample: lung tumor tissue, taken at surgery. The chain recombines TRBV6-2 or TRBV6-3 with TRBJ1-1; tentatively, D is TRBD1 (6 bases). The DNA of the CDR3 is TGTGCCAGCAGTTGGATACAGGGCAGGACTGAAGCTTTCTTT. It specifies CASSWIQGRTEAFF.